This T cell receptor beta chain was profiled in a study of blood T cell repertoires in COVID-19 (dated by TCRdb to about 2020). Background on the whole study: Collaborator samples came from the United States, Italy and Spain and covered acute and convalescent phases of COVID-19. The prospective study material was composed of cDNA or gDNA derived from T cells, B-cell-depleted T cells, or PBMCs. Subjects who had been exposed to COVID-19, were actively infected with it, or had recovered from it provided the deeply sampled blood TCRbeta repertoires that made up the dataset. The repertoires were made available in a free public database intended to serve as a resource for research on the immune response to SARS-CoV-2. The samples were drawn from two sources: the first 160 participants of the ongoing ImmuneRACE study, and 950 to 1,500 subjects contributed by 6 global collaborators. A de-identified subject ID, COVID-19 status, age in years and sex were almost always included in the sample metadata. Where available, HLA class I and class II types were taken from metadata supplied by the sample provider and were not determined by assay-based typing.

CDR1 LNHDA and CDR2 SQIVND were looked up in the germline V gene (reference sequence). The CDR3 contains 15 residues, cysteine and phenylalanine counted. Only the CDR3 region is kept as DNA, spanning 45 bases read in frame from base 1. Relative to germline, V is 7 bases shorter and J is 1 base shorter, with 16 bases between their ends. One collaborating source in Seattle enrolled patients while the patients were actively infected and followed the patients over time throughout the course of disease. Collaborating institutions collected whole blood in K2EDTA tubes following their own protocols. For TCRbeta analysis, collaborators shipped samples in one of three forms: frozen whole blood, isolated PBMCs, or DNA extracted from either of those sample types. TCRbeta CDR3 regions were amplified from genomic DNA by means of the immunoSEQ Assay, a bias-controlled multiplex PCR. The authors' pipeline ran thus. The number of nucleated cells in each sample was estimated by amplification of reference gene primers within the assay. To quantify the absolute abundance of each unique TCRbeta CDR3 rearrangement, sequence reads were collapsed and filtered. For each sample, productive Simpson clonality was calculated as the square root of Simpson's diversity index across productive rearrangements. The table comes from immuneACCESS by way of TCRdb, which keeps in-frame sequences with V and J called. Part of the clones is missing from these tables; in studies checked, under half for an unresolved V gene and the rest for unknown reasons. For V, J and clone size, that table is used; D and trimming come from the DNA. This sample comprises about 120,000 clones, 85% to 90% of them detected only once. The ten biggest clones cover around 4% of the sample.

In its sample, this clone was seen once. It has no known antigen specificity. Per-base qualities were not stored, and no clone one base away is much larger. General findings and caveats noted by the study authors: The quantity of clinical and demographic metadata differed by source and by participant and was supplied without curation.

The clonotype was recovered from a woman in her sixties with COVID-19, enrolled during active disease. The sequencing sample was made of peripheral blood. This chain is built from TRBV19 and TRBJ1-2; a confident D gene designation cannot be given. The CDR3 region reads CASKAGSTSNYGYTF. The nucleotide sequence reads TGTGCCAGTAAGGCAGGTTCGACAAGTAACTATGGCTACACCTTC.